Listed below are T cell receptor beta chains from one sample, sequenced in a study of shared clonotypes between healthy human individuals. Sequenced by immunoSEQ multiplex PCR; TCRdb stores in-frame clones only, minus some. In the table there are some 2,000,000 clones, approximately 95% of which are singletons. Sequenced input: naive CD4+ T cells sorted from blood. These receptors all come from a man aged 18 to 29 in good health. CDR3s include the opening cysteine and the closing phenylalanine or tryptophan. The order of the fields is D gene, J gene, V gene, clone size, CDR3 DNA, CDR3 protein. A D gene is named only where the DNA matches it firmly. Some rows have no size entry. The others give once, few or many, or a class for an expanded clone.

d_gene: .; j_gene: TRBJ1-2; v_gene: TRBV28; abundance: .; CDR3nt: TGTGCCAGCAGTCCTCGTGGCAGTTCTATGAAAATGGTGGGCTACACCTTC; CDR3aa: CASSPRGSSMKMVGYTF
d_gene: TRBD2; j_gene: TRBJ2-3; v_gene: TRBV2; abundance: .; CDR3nt: TGTGCCAGCAGTATCCGGGAGGGCACAGATACGCAGTATTTT; CDR3aa: CASSIREGTDTQYF
d_gene: TRBD1; j_gene: TRBJ2-1; v_gene: TRBV11-2; abundance: .; CDR3nt: TGTGCCAGCAGCTTTAACAGGGGAACCTACAATGAGCAGTTCTTC; CDR3aa: CASSFNRGTYNEQFF
d_gene: .; j_gene: TRBJ1-2; v_gene: TRBV29-1; abundance: .; CDR3nt: TGCAGCGTTAGGAGCCAAAACTATGGCTACACCTTC; CDR3aa: CSVRSQNYGYTF
d_gene: .; j_gene: TRBJ2-5; v_gene: TRBV19; abundance: .; CDR3nt: TGTGCCAGTAGTCACGCTCCCGGGACCACCCTAGTTCGGGAGACCCAGTACTTC; CDR3aa: CASSHAPGTTLVRETQYF
d_gene: TRBD1; j_gene: TRBJ2-3; v_gene: TRBV6-5; abundance: .; CDR3nt: TGTGCCAGCGGAGGCAGGGGGCAGAAGGTAGATACGCAGTATTTT; CDR3aa: CASGGRGQKVDTQYF
d_gene: TRBD2; j_gene: TRBJ2-2; v_gene: TRBV5-1; abundance: .; CDR3nt: TGCGCCAGCAGCTCCGGACTAGCGGAGAACACCGGGGAGCTGTTTTTT; CDR3aa: CASSSGLAENTGELFF
d_gene: .; j_gene: TRBJ2-7; v_gene: TRBV15; abundance: .; CDR3nt: TGTGCCACCAGCAGGATACAGGGTTACGAGCAGTACTTC; CDR3aa: CATSRIQGYEQYF
d_gene: .; j_gene: TRBJ1-3; v_gene: TRBV6-5; abundance: .; CDR3nt: TGTGCCAGCAGTTACCAGGGGCCTGGAAACACCATATATTTT; CDR3aa: CASSYQGPGNTIYF
d_gene: TRBD1; j_gene: TRBJ1-2; v_gene: TRBV6-5; abundance: .; CDR3nt: TGTGCCAGCAGTTACTCCGGGACAGGGGGCGTGAGCGGCTACACCTTC; CDR3aa: CASSYSGTGGVSGYTF
d_gene: .; j_gene: TRBJ2-6; v_gene: TRBV30; abundance: .; CDR3nt: TGTGCCTGGACGCGGGGCCTCGGTGCCAACGTCCTGACTTTC; CDR3aa: CAWTRGLGANVLTF
d_gene: TRBD2; j_gene: TRBJ2-7; v_gene: TRBV7-8; abundance: .; CDR3nt: TGTGCCAGCAGCAGTTTTGGCCCGGGGACTAGCGGCTACGAGCAGTACTTC; CDR3aa: CASSSFGPGTSGYEQYF
d_gene: TRBD1; j_gene: TRBJ2-3; v_gene: TRBV7-9; abundance: .; CDR3nt: TGTGCCAGCAGCCCAAGAGGGACAGGGAGACAGGGAGATACGCAGTATTTT; CDR3aa: CASSPRGTGRQGDTQYF
d_gene: .; j_gene: TRBJ1-6; v_gene: TRBV19; abundance: .; CDR3nt: TGTGCCACCAAGGAGGTTGCGGGACCTCCGTCGGGGAATTCACCCCTCCACTTT; CDR3aa: CATKEVAGPPSGNSPLHF
d_gene: .; j_gene: TRBJ1-4; v_gene: TRBV2; abundance: .; CDR3nt: TGTGCCAGCAGCCTCGGGGGGAAGTCTAATGAAAAACTGTTTTTT; CDR3aa: CASSLGGKSNEKLFF
d_gene: TRBD2; j_gene: TRBJ2-2; v_gene: TRBV19; abundance: .; CDR3nt: TGTGCCAGTAGTATCCAGACGGGAGGGCTGTTTTTT; CDR3aa: CASSIQTGGLFF
d_gene: .; j_gene: TRBJ2-1; v_gene: TRBV30; abundance: .; CDR3nt: TGTGCCTGGAGTCCCGGGACTTTCAATGAGCAGTTCTTC; CDR3aa: CAWSPGTFNEQFF
d_gene: .; j_gene: TRBJ1-3; v_gene: TRBV11-2; abundance: once; CDR3nt: TGTGCCAGCAGCTTCGGGGAGGGTCTCTCTGGAAACACCATATATTTT; CDR3aa: CASSFGEGLSGNTIYF
d_gene: .; j_gene: TRBJ2-1; v_gene: TRBV2; abundance: .; CDR3nt: TGTGCCAGCAGCAGCCGACCCTACAATGAGCAGTTCTTC; CDR3aa: CASSSRPYNEQFF
d_gene: TRBD1; j_gene: TRBJ1-2; v_gene: TRBV4-1; abundance: .; CDR3nt: TGCGCCAGCAGCCATAATCGGGACAGGGATTTAGTAGGCTACACCTTC; CDR3aa: CASSHNRDRDLVGYTF
d_gene: TRBD1; j_gene: TRBJ2-1; v_gene: TRBV5-4; abundance: .; CDR3nt: TGTGCCAGCAGCACTGGACAGGGATCATACAATGAGCAGTTCTTC; CDR3aa: CASSTGQGSYNEQFF
d_gene: TRBD2; j_gene: TRBJ2-5; v_gene: TRBV10-2; abundance: .; CDR3nt: TGCGCCAGCAGGAGGACTAGCGGGCAAGAGGCCCAGTACTTC; CDR3aa: CASRRTSGQEAQYF
d_gene: TRBD2; j_gene: TRBJ2-7; v_gene: TRBV7-9; abundance: .; CDR3nt: TGTGCCAGCAGCACAGGGACTAGCGGGGTCTACGAGCAGTACTTC; CDR3aa: CASSTGTSGVYEQYF
d_gene: TRBD1; j_gene: TRBJ2-7; v_gene: TRBV27; abundance: .; CDR3nt: TGTGCCAGCAGTAAACGGGACAGTTACTACGAGCAGTACTTC; CDR3aa: CASSKRDSYYEQYF
d_gene: TRBD1; j_gene: TRBJ1-6; v_gene: TRBV11-3; abundance: .; CDR3nt: TGTGCCAGCTCACAGGGGTCGACTAATTCACCCCTCCACTTT; CDR3aa: CASSQGSTNSPLHF
d_gene: .; j_gene: TRBJ1-1; v_gene: TRBV28; abundance: .; CDR3nt: TGTGCCAGCAGGCCGGGAACCAGGAACACTGAAGCTTTCTTT; CDR3aa: CASRPGTRNTEAFF
d_gene: .; j_gene: TRBJ2-5; v_gene: TRBV30; abundance: .; CDR3nt: TGTGCCTGGAGTAATGGGGGGCCGGAGACCCAGTACTTC; CDR3aa: CAWSNGGPETQYF
d_gene: .; j_gene: TRBJ2-7; v_gene: TRBV29-1; abundance: .; CDR3nt: TGCAGCGTCCGGGGCCCCTACGAGCAGTACTTC; CDR3aa: CSVRGPYEQYF
d_gene: .; j_gene: TRBJ2-5; v_gene: TRBV4-3; abundance: .; CDR3nt: TGCGCCAGCAGCCAAGATGTCCGGGCGGTAGAGACCCAGTACTTC; CDR3aa: CASSQDVRAVETQYF
d_gene: .; j_gene: TRBJ2-3; v_gene: TRBV2; abundance: .; CDR3nt: TGTGCCAGCAGTGACAGAGATACGCAGTATTTT; CDR3aa: CASSDRDTQYF
d_gene: .; j_gene: TRBJ1-5; v_gene: TRBV2; abundance: .; CDR3nt: TGTGCCAGCAGTGATTGGCAGGGCTACAATCAGCCCCAGCATTTT; CDR3aa: CASSDWQGYNQPQHF
d_gene: TRBD2; j_gene: TRBJ2-3; v_gene: TRBV10-3; abundance: .; CDR3nt: TGTGCCATCAGTGGGACCGGGACTAGCTCTCCAGATACGCAGTATTTT; CDR3aa: CAISGTGTSSPDTQYF
d_gene: .; j_gene: TRBJ2-7; v_gene: TRBV12-2; abundance: .; CDR3nt: TGTGCAAGTCGCTTAGGAATAATTTCCTCGTGGGGGTACCAGGGTAAGGGCGAGCAGTACTTC; CDR3aa: CASRLGIISSWGYQGKGEQYF
d_gene: .; j_gene: TRBJ2-7; v_gene: TRBV5-6; abundance: .; CDR3nt: TGTGCCAGCAGCTTGCTACTGGCTGGCGAGCAGTACTTC; CDR3aa: CASSLLLAGEQYF
d_gene: .; j_gene: TRBJ2-7; v_gene: TRBV28; abundance: .; CDR3nt: TGTGCCAGTTCTTCCGGACTTTATTTTTACGAGCAGTACTTC; CDR3aa: CASSSGLYFYEQYF
d_gene: .; j_gene: TRBJ2-7; v_gene: TRBV6-1; abundance: .; CDR3nt: TGTGCCAGCGCGTCTAGCAGGGTCTACGAGCAGTACTTC; CDR3aa: CASASSRVYEQYF
d_gene: .; j_gene: TRBJ2-7; v_gene: TRBV5-1; abundance: .; CDR3nt: TGCGCCAGCAGCTTTGGCAGGGTAGAGGCCGAGCAGTACTTC; CDR3aa: CASSFGRVEAEQYF
d_gene: .; j_gene: TRBJ2-7; v_gene: TRBV5-1; abundance: .; CDR3nt: TGCGCCAGCACCTACGTCGGGGGGCGATCCTACGAGCAGTACTTC; CDR3aa: CASTYVGGRSYEQYF
d_gene: TRBD1; j_gene: TRBJ1-2; v_gene: TRBV13; abundance: .; CDR3nt: TGTGCCAGCAGCTCGCGACAGGGGGGGTATGGCTACACCTTC; CDR3aa: CASSSRQGGYGYTF
d_gene: TRBD1; j_gene: TRBJ2-7; v_gene: TRBV6-5; abundance: .; CDR3nt: TGTGCCAGCAGTACGACGGGACAGGGAGCCTACGAGCAGTACTTC; CDR3aa: CASSTTGQGAYEQYF
d_gene: .; j_gene: TRBJ2-5; v_gene: TRBV5-1; abundance: .; CDR3nt: TGCGCCAGCAGCTTGGCCCCAGCAACCCAAGAGACCCAGTACTTC; CDR3aa: CASSLAPATQETQYF
d_gene: .; j_gene: TRBJ2-5; v_gene: TRBV5-1; abundance: .; CDR3nt: TGCGCCAGCAGCCATTTTGGAGCGGAGGAAGAGACCCAGTACTTC; CDR3aa: CASSHFGAEEETQYF
d_gene: TRBD1; j_gene: TRBJ2-2; v_gene: TRBV6-4; abundance: .; CDR3nt: TGTGCCAGCAGTGACAGGGGGCAGAGGGGGAAGGCCGGGGAGCTGTTTTTT; CDR3aa: CASSDRGQRGKAGELFF
d_gene: TRBD2; j_gene: TRBJ2-2; v_gene: TRBV30; abundance: .; CDR3nt: TGTGCCTGGAAGTTAGCGGGAGTGGCCGGGGAGCTGTTTTTT; CDR3aa: CAWKLAGVAGELFF
d_gene: .; j_gene: TRBJ2-3; v_gene: TRBV19; abundance: .; CDR3nt: TGTGCCAGTAGGGCTTTGGGGGAACTCACAGATACGCAGTATTTT; CDR3aa: CASRALGELTDTQYF
d_gene: .; j_gene: TRBJ2-1; v_gene: TRBV5-1; abundance: .; CDR3nt: TGCGCCAGCAGCTTTCAGGGCCAGAACAATGAGCAGTTCTTC; CDR3aa: CASSFQGQNNEQFF
d_gene: TRBD1; j_gene: TRBJ1-4; v_gene: TRBV30; abundance: .; CDR3nt: TGTGCCTGGAGAGGGGGCGCACTGGAAAAACTGTTTTTT; CDR3aa: CAWRGGALEKLFF
d_gene: .; j_gene: TRBJ2-1; v_gene: TRBV5-1; abundance: .; CDR3nt: TGCGCCAGCAGCTTGCACGGGAGTGGCTACAATGAGCAGTTCTTC; CDR3aa: CASSLHGSGYNEQFF
d_gene: .; j_gene: TRBJ1-4; v_gene: TRBV5-6; abundance: .; CDR3nt: TGTGCCAGCAGCTTGACGGGTAATGAAAAACTGTTTTTT; CDR3aa: CASSLTGNEKLFF
d_gene: .; j_gene: TRBJ2-3; v_gene: TRBV4-1; abundance: .; CDR3nt: TGCGCCAGCAGCCCAAATTCCGGACGGCCAGATACGCAGTATTTT; CDR3aa: CASSPNSGRPDTQYF
d_gene: .; j_gene: TRBJ2-6; v_gene: TRBV4-1; abundance: .; CDR3nt: TGCGCCAGCAGCCAAGTAACCACCCGTCGCTCTGGGGCCAACGTCCTGACTTTC; CDR3aa: CASSQVTTRRSGANVLTF
d_gene: .; j_gene: TRBJ2-5; v_gene: TRBV1; abundance: .; CDR3nt: TGCACCAGCAGCCAAGCTTTAAAGGGCATTTTTGCCCTCTGGACCCAGTACTTC; CDR3aa: CTSSQALKGIFALWTQYF
d_gene: .; j_gene: TRBJ2-7; v_gene: TRBV6-5; abundance: .; CDR3nt: TGTGCCAGCGGGCGGGACTACGAGCAGTACTTC; CDR3aa: CASGRDYEQYF
d_gene: TRBD1; j_gene: TRBJ2-7; v_gene: TRBV5-1; abundance: .; CDR3nt: TGCGCCAGCAGCTTGGTACCCACAGGGGGAAGCTACGAGCAGTACTTC; CDR3aa: CASSLVPTGGSYEQYF
d_gene: .; j_gene: TRBJ1-1; v_gene: TRBV6-5; abundance: .; CDR3nt: TGTGCCAGCAGTAAAGACAGGAGTAGAGGTGAAGCTTTCTTT; CDR3aa: CASSKDRSRGEAFF
d_gene: TRBD2; j_gene: TRBJ2-7; v_gene: TRBV6-5; abundance: .; CDR3nt: TGTGCCAGCAGCCCAGGACTAGGGGCTAACGAGCAGTACTTC; CDR3aa: CASSPGLGANEQYF
d_gene: .; j_gene: TRBJ2-7; v_gene: TRBV5-4; abundance: .; CDR3nt: TGTGCCAGCAGCTTGGGGAGCAGCGGGTACGAGCAGTACTTC; CDR3aa: CASSLGSSGYEQYF
d_gene: TRBD1; j_gene: TRBJ1-5; v_gene: TRBV9; abundance: once; CDR3nt: TGTGCCAGCAGCCCGACAGGGATCAGCAATCAGCCCCAGCATTTT; CDR3aa: CASSPTGISNQPQHF
d_gene: TRBD1; j_gene: TRBJ2-3; v_gene: TRBV28; abundance: .; CDR3nt: TGTGCCAGCAGTTTAGGGACAGGGACGGATTTT; CDR3aa: CASSLGTGTDF